Below are 17 T cell receptor beta chains sequenced from a single sample in a study of cytomegalovirus exposure and HLA in healthy donors. PCR used 60 Vbeta primers and 13 Jbeta primers. Sequencing was performed with immunoSEQ multiplex PCR; in TCRdb, only in-frame clones are kept and a portion is missing. The repertoire holds tens of thousands of clones, with around 78% as singletons. Sequencing was carried out using PBMCs. The receptor set was obtained from a man aged 45-65 years in good health and CMV-seronegative.

The chain employs TRBV7-2 and TRBJ2-7; 7 bases are a match to TRBD1. CDR1 is SGHTA, CDR2 FQGNSA, per germline. V shed 6 bases, J shed 4 bases, and the junction held 6 bases outside the gene matches. CDR3 size: 13 residues. The CDR3: CASSPARGYEQYF. DNA of the CDR3: TGTGCCAGCAGTCCTGCCAGGGGGTACGAGCAGTACTTC.

This clone was seen a single time. The chain links TRBV28 to TRBJ2-1, with D perhaps TRBD2 (6 bases). V gave up 5 bases and J gave up 7 bases, with 6 bases separating them. The CDR3 is 11 amino acids. Germline-derived CDR1 and CDR2 are MDHEN and SYDVKM. The CDR3 DNA reads TGTGCCAGCAGTCGGGAGAATGAGCAGTTCTTC. Protein: CASSRENEQFF.

This rearrangement joins TRBV25-1 to TRBJ1-1; no reliable D call. This CDR3 contains 15 residues. Deletions cut 3 bases from V and 0 bases from J, with 11 bases between. The germline gives CDR1 MGHDK, CDR2 SYGVNS. The CDR3 reads CASSDFAGMNTEAFF. CDR3 nucleotides: TGTGCCAGCAGTGACTTTGCGGGGATGAACACTGAAGCTTTCTTT.

V and J are TRBV15 and TRBJ2-1, with no clear D. V lost 1 base and J 10 bases, leaving 11 bases between the germline ends. There are 13 residues in the CDR3. Germline loops: CDR1 LNHNV, CDR2 YYDKDF (reference sequence). The CDR3 spells CATSRVQRREQFF. In nucleotides, the CDR3 is TGTGCCACCAGCAGAGTGCAGCGACGAGAGCAGTTCTTC.

The chain uses TRBV2 and TRBJ2-1; 11 nucleotides match TRBD1. This CDR3 has 14 residues. The V gene's germline CDR1 is SNHLY and CDR2 FYNNEI. V was pared by 4 bases and J by 9 bases, with 5 bases of the junction left unmatched. CDR3: CASSGGQGGIEQFF. The CDR3, as DNA: TGTGCCAGCAGTGGGGGACAGGGGGGAATTGAGCAGTTCTTC.

J is TRBJ1-2 and V is TRBV2, with D uncertain. V lost 2 bases to trimming and J lost 7 bases, with 5 bases between them. CDR3 length equals 11 residues. In germline, CDR1 is SNHLY, CDR2 FYNNEI. The chain's CDR3 is CASSEKRGYTF. DNA of the CDR3: TGTGCCAGCAGTGAAAAGCGTGGCTACACCTTC.

The chain joins TRBV7-2 to TRBJ1-5; tentative D call: TRBD1 (5 bases). CDR1 and CDR2 (germline): SGHTA, FQGNSA. CDR3 size: 16 residues. Deletions cut 6 bases from V and 1 base from J, with 16 bases between. The CDR3 loop reads CASSPEGLVSNQPQHF. CDR3 nucleotide sequence: TGTGCCAGCAGTCCCGAGGGACTTGTAAGCAATCAGCCCCAGCATTTT.

V and J are TRBV28 and TRBJ2-7; 8 bases line up with TRBD2. Looked up from germline, CDR1 is MDHEN and CDR2 is SYDVKM. The CDR3 is made up of 17 amino acids. V dropped 2 bases and J dropped 5; count of bases not matched to a gene: 14. The CDR3 loop reads CASSLRGPATSEDEQYF. The CDR3 DNA reads TGTGCCAGCAGTTTACGGGGACCGGCGACTAGCGAGGACGAGCAGTACTTC.

The V and J genes are TRBV4-3 and TRBJ2-7, with 10 bases that match TRBD1. Germline V gene data show CDR1 as LGHNA and CDR2 as YSLEER. The V and J ends lost 8 bases and 2 bases, in that order; junction bases with no gene match: 9. There are 15 residues in the CDR3. CDR3 sequence: CASPRYGTGAYEQYF. The CDR3 coding sequence is TGCGCCAGCCCCCGCTACGGGACAGGGGCCTACGAGCAGTACTTC.

This chain links TRBV2 with TRBJ2-1; possibly TRBD1 for D (6 bases). CDR1 and CDR2 (germline): SNHLY, FYNNEI. The CDR3 runs 14 residues. The V end was cut by 7 bases, the J end by 1 base, with 11 bases between. The CDR3 region has the DNA TGTGCCAGCAAGAAGAGGGGGTCCTACAATGAGCAGTTCTTC. Amino acids: CASKKRGSYNEQFF.

The V gene is TRBV29-1, the J gene TRBJ2-3; TRBD1 matches at 9 bases. This CDR3 spans 14 amino acids. Germline CDR1 is SQVTM and CDR2 is ANQGSEA. V lost 6 bases, J lost 1 base, and 5 bases stayed unmatched. The CDR3, as DNA: TGCAGCGTAACAGGGGGCGGTGGCACAGATACGCAGTATTTT. Protein product: CSVTGGGGTDTQYF.

The chain recombines TRBV15 with TRBJ1-5; tentatively, D is TRBD1 (5 bases). Trimming took off 1 base at V and 3 bases at J, with 10 bases between the two ends. This CDR3 spans 15 amino acids. The germline V gene has CDR1 LNHNV and CDR2 YYDKDF (reference sequence). Here the CDR3 reads CATSRVSGLNQPQHF. In DNA, the CDR3 is TGTGCCACCAGCAGAGTTTCAGGGCTCAATCAGCCCCAGCATTTT.

This chain links TRBV14 with TRBJ2-7, with TRBD2 as a possible D gene (5 bases). Trimming removed 4 bases from V and 6 bases from J, with 10 bases in between. Germline CDR1 is SGHDN and CDR2 is FVKESK. This CDR3 comprises 12 residues. CDR3 bases: TGTGCCAGCAGCCTCACTAGACGCGAGCAGTACTTC. This gives the protein CASSLTRREQYF. Full variable domain (rest looked up from reference TRBV14 and TRBJ2-7): EAGVTQFPSHSVIEKGQTVTLRCDPISGHDNLYWYRRVMGKEIKFLLHFVKESKQDESGMPNNRFLAERTGGTYSTLKVQPAELEDSGVYFCASSLTRREQYFGPGTRLTVT.

The chain employs TRBV2 and TRBJ2-1; perhaps TRBD2 as D (5 bases). The CDR3 contains 15 residues. Trimming removed 7 bases from V and 4 bases from J, with 17 bases in between. Per germline, CDR1 SNHLY and CDR2 FYNNEI. CDR3 protein: CASTVRAKRYNEQFF. The CDR3 region has the DNA TGTGCCAGCACGGTACGGGCCAAGCGGTACAATGAGCAGTTCTTC.

V and J are TRBV30 and TRBJ1-2, with D unresolved. The length of the CDR3 is 12 residues. V lost 0 bases, J lost 7 bases, and 9 bases lay in between. CDR1 is GTSNPN, CDR2 SVGIG, per germline (reference sequence). DNA for the CDR3: TGTGCCTGGAGTGTAGACTTGGTTGGCTACACCTTC. This codes for CAWSVDLVGYTF.

The J gene is TRBJ2-1, the V gene TRBV7-9, with D possibly being TRBD2 (6 bases). CDR3 length equals 17 residues. V was clipped by 5 bases and J by 6 bases, with 23 bases between them. The germline V gene encodes CDR1 SEHNR and CDR2 FQNEAQ (reference sequence). This chain's CDR3 is CASSPRGSQRAFNEQFF. Written as DNA, the CDR3 is TGTGCCAGCAGCCCTAGGGGTAGCCAGCGGGCCTTCAATGAGCAGTTCTTC. The whole variable domain, filled in from reference TRBV7-9 and TRBJ2-1, reads DTGVSQNPRHKITKRGQNVTFRCDPISEHNRLYWYRQTLGQGPEFLTYFQNEAQLEKSRLLSDRFSAERPKGSFSTLEIQRTEQGDSAMYLCASSPRGSQRAFNEQFFGPGTRLTVL.

This chain links TRBV7-6 with TRBJ1-1, with a weak D call TRBD1 (5 bases). Germline-derived CDR1 and CDR2 are SGHVS and FNYEAQ. Trimming removed 3 bases at V and 4 bases at J, with 12 bases between. The CDR3 runs 14 residues. The CDR3 here is CASSLGQLGTEAFF. CDR3 sequence (DNA): TGTGCCAGCAGCTTGGGGCAACTGGGCACTGAAGCTTTCTTT.